This T cell receptor beta chain was captured by sequencing in a study of coeliac disease. Study-wide results and caveats: Known gliadin-specific TRB sequences: about 55% of the 18 coeliac samples, only 1 of 6 controls.

Comment on this clone: The antigen remains undetermined.

Sequencing used one aliquot of a few hundred thousand cells per fraction. The V segment lost 6 bases and the J segment 7 bases; nucleotides outside the gene matches: 5. In germline, CDR1 is LNHDA, CDR2 SQIVND (reference sequence). The CDR3 runs 14 residues. Measured with immunoSEQ multiplex PCR; TCRdb has only the in-frame clones, and not every one. The sample has over 9,000 clones; roughly 67% are singletons. Sequencing was performed on lamina propria lymphocytes from the gut. The clonotype was recovered from a woman aged 60-75 years with celiac disease. The chain combines TRBV19 with TRBJ2-1; 11 nucleotides match TRBD2. Here the CDR3 reads CASRRVAGGNEQFF. In DNA form, the CDR3 reads TGTGCCAGTAGGAGAGTAGCGGGAGGGAATGAGCAGTTCTTC. Together with reference TRBV19 and TRBJ2-1, the CDR3 gives the full variable domain: DGGITQSPKYLFRKEGQNVTLSCEQNLNHDAMYWYRQDPGQGLRLIYYSQIVNDFQKGDIAEGYSVSREKKESFPLTVTSAQKNPTAFYLCASRRVAGGNEQFFGPGTRLTVL.